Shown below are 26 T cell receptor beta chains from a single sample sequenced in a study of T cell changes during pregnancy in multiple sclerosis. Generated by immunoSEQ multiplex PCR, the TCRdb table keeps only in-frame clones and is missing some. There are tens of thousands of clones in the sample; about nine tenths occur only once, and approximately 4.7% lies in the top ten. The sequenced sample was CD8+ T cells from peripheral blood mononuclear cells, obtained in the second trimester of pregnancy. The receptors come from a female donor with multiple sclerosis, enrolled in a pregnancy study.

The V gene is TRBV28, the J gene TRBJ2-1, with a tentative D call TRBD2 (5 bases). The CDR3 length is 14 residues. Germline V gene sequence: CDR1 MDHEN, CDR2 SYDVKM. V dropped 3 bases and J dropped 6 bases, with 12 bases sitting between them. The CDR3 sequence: CASSFRGKGNEQFF. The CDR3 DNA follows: TGTGCCAGCAGTTTCCGGGGTAAGGGCAATGAGCAGTTCTTC.

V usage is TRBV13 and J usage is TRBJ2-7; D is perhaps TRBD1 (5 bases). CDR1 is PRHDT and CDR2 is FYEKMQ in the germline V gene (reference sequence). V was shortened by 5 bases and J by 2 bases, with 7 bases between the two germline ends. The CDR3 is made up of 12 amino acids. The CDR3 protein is CASSTGPYEQYF. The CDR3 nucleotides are TGTGCCAGCAGCACAGGTCCCTACGAGCAGTACTTC.

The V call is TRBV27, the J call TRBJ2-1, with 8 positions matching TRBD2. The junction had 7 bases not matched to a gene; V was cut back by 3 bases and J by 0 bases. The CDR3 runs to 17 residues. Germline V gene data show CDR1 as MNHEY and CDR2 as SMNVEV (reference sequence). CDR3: CASSLPTSALSYNEQFF. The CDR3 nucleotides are TGTGCCAGCAGTTTGCCGACTAGCGCCCTCTCCTACAATGAGCAGTTCTTC.

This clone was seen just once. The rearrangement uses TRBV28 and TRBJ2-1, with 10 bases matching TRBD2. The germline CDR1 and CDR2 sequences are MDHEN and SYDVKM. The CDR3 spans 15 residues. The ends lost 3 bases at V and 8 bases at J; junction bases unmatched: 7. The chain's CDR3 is CASSFSSGSSDEQFF. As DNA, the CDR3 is TGTGCCAGCAGTTTCTCTAGCGGGAGTAGCGATGAGCAGTTCTTC.

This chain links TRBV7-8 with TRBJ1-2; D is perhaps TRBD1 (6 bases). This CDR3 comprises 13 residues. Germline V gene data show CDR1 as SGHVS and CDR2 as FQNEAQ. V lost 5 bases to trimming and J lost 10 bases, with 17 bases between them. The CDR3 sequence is CASSVSGTFDYTF. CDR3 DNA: TGTGCCAGCAGCGTTTCCGGGACATTTGACTACACCTTC.

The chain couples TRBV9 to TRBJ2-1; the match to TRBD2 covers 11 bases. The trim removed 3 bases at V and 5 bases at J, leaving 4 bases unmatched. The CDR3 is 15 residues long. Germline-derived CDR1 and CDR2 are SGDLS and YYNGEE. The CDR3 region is CASSASGRPDNEQFF. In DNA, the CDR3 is TGTGCCAGCAGCGCTAGCGGGAGGCCCGACAATGAGCAGTTCTTC. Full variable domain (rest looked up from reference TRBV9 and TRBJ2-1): DSGVTQTPKHLITATGQRVTLRCSPRSGDLSVYWYQQSLDQGLQFLIQYYNGEERAKGNILERFSAQQFPDLHSELNLSSLELGDSALYFCASSASGRPDNEQFFGPGTRLTVL.

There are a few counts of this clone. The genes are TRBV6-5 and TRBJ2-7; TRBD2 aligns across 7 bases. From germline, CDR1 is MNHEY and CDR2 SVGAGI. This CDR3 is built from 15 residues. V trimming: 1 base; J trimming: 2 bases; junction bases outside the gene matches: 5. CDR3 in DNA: TGTGCCAGCAGTTACTTCCGGGGAGGGGCCTACGAGCAGTACTTC. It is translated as CASSYFRGGAYEQYF.

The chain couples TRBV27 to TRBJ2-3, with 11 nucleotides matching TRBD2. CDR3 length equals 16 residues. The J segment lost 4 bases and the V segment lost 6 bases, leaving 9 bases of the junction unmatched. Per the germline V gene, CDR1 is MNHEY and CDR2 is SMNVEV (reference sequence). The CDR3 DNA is TGTGCCAGCAGCCTCCTTGGACTAGCGGGTGCAGATACGCAGTATTTT. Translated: CASSLLGLAGADTQYF.

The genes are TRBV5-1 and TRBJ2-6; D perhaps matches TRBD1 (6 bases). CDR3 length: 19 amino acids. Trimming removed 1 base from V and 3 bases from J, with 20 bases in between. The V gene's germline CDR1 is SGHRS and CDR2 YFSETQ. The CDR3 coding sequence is TGCGCCAGCAGCTTGTTGGGCGGCAGGGGTAATGGTGGGGCCAACGTCCTGACTTTC. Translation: CASSLLGGRGNGGANVLTF.

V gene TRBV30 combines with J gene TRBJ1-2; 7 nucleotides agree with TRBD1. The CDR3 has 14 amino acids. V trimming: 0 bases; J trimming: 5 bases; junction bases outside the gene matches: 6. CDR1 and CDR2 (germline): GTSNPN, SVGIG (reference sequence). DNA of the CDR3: TGTGCCTGGAGTGTACGGTACAGGGGTTATGGCTACACCTTC. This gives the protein CAWSVRYRGYGYTF. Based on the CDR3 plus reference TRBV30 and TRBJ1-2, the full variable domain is SQTIHQWPATLVQPVGSPLSLECTVEGTSNPNLYWYRQAAGRGLQLLFYSVGIGQISSEVPQNLSASRPQDRQFILSSKKLLLSDSGFYLCAWSVRYRGYGYTFGSGTRLTVV.

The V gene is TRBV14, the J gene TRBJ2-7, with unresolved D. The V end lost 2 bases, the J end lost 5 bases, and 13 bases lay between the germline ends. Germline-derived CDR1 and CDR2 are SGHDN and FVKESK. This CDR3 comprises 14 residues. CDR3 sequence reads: CASSQLPLGDEQYF. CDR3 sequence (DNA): TGTGCCAGCAGCCAACTACCCCTCGGAGACGAGCAGTACTTC. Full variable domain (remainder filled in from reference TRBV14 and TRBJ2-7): EAGVTQFPSHSVIEKGQTVTLRCDPISGHDNLYWYRRVMGKEIKFLLHFVKESKQDESGMPNNRFLAERTGGTYSTLKVQPAELEDSGVYFCASSQLPLGDEQYFGPGTRLTVT.

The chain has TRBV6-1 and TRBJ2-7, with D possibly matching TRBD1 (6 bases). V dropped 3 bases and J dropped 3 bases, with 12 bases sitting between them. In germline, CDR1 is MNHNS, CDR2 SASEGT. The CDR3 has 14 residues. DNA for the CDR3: TGTGCCAGCAGTGAGTCAGGGGTTATCTACGAGCAGTACTTC. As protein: CASSESGVIYEQYF.

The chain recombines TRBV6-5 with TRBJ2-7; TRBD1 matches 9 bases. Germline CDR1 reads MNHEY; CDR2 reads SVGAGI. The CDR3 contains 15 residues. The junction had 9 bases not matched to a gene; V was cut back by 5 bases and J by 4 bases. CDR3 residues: CASSQDRGAYYEQYF. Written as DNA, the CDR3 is TGTGCCAGCAGTCAAGACAGGGGGGCCTATTACGAGCAGTACTTC.

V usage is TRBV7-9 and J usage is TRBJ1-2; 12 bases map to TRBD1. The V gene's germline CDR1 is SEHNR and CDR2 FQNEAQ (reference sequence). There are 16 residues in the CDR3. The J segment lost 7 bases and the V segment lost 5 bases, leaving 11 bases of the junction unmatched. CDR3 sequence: CASSNQAGQGAFGYTF. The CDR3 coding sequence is TGTGCCAGCAGCAATCAAGCGGGACAGGGGGCGTTTGGCTACACCTTC. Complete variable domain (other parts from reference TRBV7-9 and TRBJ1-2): DTGVSQNPRHKITKRGQNVTFRCDPISEHNRLYWYRQTLGQGPEFLTYFQNEAQLEKSRLLSDRFSAERPKGSFSTLEIQRTEQGDSAMYLCASSNQAGQGAFGYTFGSGTRLTVV.

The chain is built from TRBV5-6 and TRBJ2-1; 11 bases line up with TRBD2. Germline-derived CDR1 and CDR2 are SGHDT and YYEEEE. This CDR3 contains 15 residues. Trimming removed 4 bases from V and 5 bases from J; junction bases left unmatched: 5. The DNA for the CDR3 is TGTGCCAGCAGCCCCACTAGCGGGAGACACAATGAGCAGTTCTTC. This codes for CASSPTSGRHNEQFF.

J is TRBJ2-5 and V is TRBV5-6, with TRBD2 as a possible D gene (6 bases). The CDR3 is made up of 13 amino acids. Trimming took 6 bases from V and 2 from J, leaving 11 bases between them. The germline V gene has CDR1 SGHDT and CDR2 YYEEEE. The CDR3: CASTWGGQETQYF. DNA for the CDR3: TGTGCCAGCACCTGGGGAGGACAAGAGACCCAGTACTTC.

CDR3 sequence: CSVNSIDGTGELFF. The DNA of the CDR3 is TGCAGCGTTAACTCCATCGACGGGACCGGGGAGCTGTTTTTT. The chain uses TRBV29-1 and TRBJ2-2; D remains unclear. The CDR3 is 14 residues long. Germline V gene data show CDR1 as SQVTM and CDR2 as ANQGSEA. V was pared by 5 bases and J by 5 bases, with 15 bases between.

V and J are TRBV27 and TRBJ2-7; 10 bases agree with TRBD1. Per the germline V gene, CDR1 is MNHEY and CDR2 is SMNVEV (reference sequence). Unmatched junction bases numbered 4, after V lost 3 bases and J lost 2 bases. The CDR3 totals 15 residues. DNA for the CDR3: TGTGCCAGCAGTTTCGGGACAGGGGATCCCTACGAGCAGTACTTC. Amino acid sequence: CASSFGTGDPYEQYF.

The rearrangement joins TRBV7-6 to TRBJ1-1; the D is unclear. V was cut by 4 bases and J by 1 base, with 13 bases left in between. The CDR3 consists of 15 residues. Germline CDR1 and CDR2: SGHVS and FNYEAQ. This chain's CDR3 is CASSSRRPGNTEAFF. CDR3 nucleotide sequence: TGTGCCAGCAGCTCCCGCCGTCCAGGGAACACTGAAGCTTTCTTT. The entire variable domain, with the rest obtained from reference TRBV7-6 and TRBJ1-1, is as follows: GAGVSQSPRYKVTKRGQDVALRCDPISGHVSLYWYRQALGQGPEFLTYFNYEAQQDKSGLPNDRFSAERPEGSISTLTIQRTEQRDSAMYRCASSSRRPGNTEAFFGQGTRLTVV.

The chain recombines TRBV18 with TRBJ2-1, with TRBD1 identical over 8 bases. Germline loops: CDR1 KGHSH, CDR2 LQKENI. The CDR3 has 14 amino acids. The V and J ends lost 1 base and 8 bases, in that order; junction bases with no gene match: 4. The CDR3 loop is CASSPQTGAHEQFF. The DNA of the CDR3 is TGTGCCAGCTCACCACAGACAGGGGCCCATGAGCAGTTCTTC.

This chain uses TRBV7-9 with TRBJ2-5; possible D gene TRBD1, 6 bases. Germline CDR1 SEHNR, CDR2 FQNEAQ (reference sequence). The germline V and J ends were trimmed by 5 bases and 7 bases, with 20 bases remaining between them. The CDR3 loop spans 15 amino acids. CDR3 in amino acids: CASSPPRDTPRTQYF. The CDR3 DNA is TGTGCCAGCAGCCCTCCACGGGACACCCCTAGGACCCAGTACTTC. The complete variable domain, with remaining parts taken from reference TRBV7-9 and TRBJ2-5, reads DTGVSQNPRHKITKRGQNVTFRCDPISEHNRLYWYRQTLGQGPEFLTYFQNEAQLEKSRLLSDRFSAERPKGSFSTLEIQRTEQGDSAMYLCASSPPRDTPRTQYFGPGTRLLVL.

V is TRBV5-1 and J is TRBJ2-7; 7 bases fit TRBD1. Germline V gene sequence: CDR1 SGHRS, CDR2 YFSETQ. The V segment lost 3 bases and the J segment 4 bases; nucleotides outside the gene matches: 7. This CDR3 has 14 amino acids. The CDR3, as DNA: TGCGCCAGCAGCTCTACAGGGGCGGTTTACGAGCAGTACTTC. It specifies CASSSTGAVYEQYF.

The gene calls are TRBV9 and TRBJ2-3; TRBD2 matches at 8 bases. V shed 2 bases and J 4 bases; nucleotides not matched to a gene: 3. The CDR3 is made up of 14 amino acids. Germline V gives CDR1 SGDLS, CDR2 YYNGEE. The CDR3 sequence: CASSVGLVSDTQYF. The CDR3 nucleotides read TGTGCCAGCAGCGTGGGACTAGTTTCAGATACGCAGTATTTT.

The CDR3 loop is CASSLEGGRITNEQFF. As DNA, the CDR3 is TGTGCCAGCAGCTTAGAAGGCGGGAGAATCACTAATGAGCAGTTCTTC. The rearrangement joins TRBV7-6 to TRBJ2-1; 7 bases agree with TRBD2. The CDR3 runs 16 residues. Germline CDR1 and CDR2: SGHVS and FNYEAQ. After removal of 1 base from V and 7 bases from J, the junction contained 10 bases not matched to a gene.

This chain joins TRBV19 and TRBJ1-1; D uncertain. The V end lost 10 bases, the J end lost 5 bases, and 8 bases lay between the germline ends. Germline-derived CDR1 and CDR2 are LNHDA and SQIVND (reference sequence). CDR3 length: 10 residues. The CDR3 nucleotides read TGTGCCACTAGGAGAACTGAAGCTTTCTTT. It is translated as CATRRTEAFF.

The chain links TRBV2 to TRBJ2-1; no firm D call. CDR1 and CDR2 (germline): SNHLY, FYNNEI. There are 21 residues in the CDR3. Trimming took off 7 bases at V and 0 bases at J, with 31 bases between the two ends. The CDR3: CASITTITDPRPEASYNEQFF. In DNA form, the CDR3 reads TGTGCCAGCATAACTACAATTACCGACCCTCGACCCGAAGCCTCCTACAATGAGCAGTTCTTC.